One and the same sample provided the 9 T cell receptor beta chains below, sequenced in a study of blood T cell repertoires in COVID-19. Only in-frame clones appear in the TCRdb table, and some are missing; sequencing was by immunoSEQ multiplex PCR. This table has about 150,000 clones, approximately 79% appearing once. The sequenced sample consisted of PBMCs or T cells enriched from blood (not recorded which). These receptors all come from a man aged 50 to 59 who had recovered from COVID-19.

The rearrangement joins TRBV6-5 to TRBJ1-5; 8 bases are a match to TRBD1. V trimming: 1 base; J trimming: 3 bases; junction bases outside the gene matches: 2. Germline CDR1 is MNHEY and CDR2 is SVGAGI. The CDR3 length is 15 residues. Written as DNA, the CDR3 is TGTGCCAGCAGTTACTGGACAGGGAACAATCAGCCCCAGCATTTT. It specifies CASSYWTGNNQPQHF.

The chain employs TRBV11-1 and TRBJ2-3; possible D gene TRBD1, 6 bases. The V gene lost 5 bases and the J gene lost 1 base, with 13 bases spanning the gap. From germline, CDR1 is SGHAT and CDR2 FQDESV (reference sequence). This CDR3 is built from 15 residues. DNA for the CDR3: TGTGCCAGCAGCCACCACAGGGTTGGCACAGATACGCAGTATTTT. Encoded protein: CASSHHRVGTDTQYF. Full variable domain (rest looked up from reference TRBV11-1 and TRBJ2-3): EAEVAQSPRYKITEKSQAVAFWCDPISGHATLYWYRQILGQGPELLVQFQDESVVDDSQLPKDRFSAERLKGVDSTLKIQPAELGDSAMYLCASSHHRVGTDTQYFGPGTRLTVL.

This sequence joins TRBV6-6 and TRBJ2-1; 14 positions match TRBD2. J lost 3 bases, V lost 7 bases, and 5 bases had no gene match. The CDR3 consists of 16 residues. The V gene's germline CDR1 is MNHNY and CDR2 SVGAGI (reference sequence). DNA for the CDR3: TGTGCCAGCACCGGGACTAGCGGGGGCCACTACAATGAGCAGTTCTTC. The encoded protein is CASTGTSGGHYNEQFF.

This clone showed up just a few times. The chain's CDR3 is CASSIDSRQFF. For the CDR3, the DNA is TGTGCCAGCAGCATCGACTCTAGGCAGTTCTTC. The J gene is TRBJ2-1, the V gene TRBV7-2; D is unresolved. Germline values: CDR1 SGHTA, CDR2 FQGNSA. V was clipped by 5 bases and J by 12 bases, with 11 bases between them. The CDR3 has 11 amino acids. The full variable domain, rest sourced from reference TRBV7-2 and TRBJ2-1, is GAGVSQSPSNKVTEKGKDVELRCDPISGHTALYWYRQSLGQGLEFLIYFQGNSAPDKSGLPSDRFSAERTGGSVSTLTIQRTQQEDSAVYLCASSIDSRQFFGPGTRLTVL.

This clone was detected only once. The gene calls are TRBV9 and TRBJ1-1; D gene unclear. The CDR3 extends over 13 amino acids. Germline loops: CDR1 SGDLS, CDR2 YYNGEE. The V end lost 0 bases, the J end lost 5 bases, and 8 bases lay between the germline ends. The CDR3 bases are TGTGCCAGCAGCGTAGAATTGGAGACTGAAGCTTTCTTT. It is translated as CASSVELETEAFF.

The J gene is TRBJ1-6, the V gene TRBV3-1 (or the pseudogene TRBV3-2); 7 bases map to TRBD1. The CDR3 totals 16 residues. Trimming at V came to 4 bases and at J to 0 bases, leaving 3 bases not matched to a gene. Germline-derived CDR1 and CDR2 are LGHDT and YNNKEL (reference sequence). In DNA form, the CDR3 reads TGTGCCAGCAGCCCGACAGGGAGCTCCTATAATTCACCCCTCCACTTT. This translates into CASSPTGSSYNSPLHF.

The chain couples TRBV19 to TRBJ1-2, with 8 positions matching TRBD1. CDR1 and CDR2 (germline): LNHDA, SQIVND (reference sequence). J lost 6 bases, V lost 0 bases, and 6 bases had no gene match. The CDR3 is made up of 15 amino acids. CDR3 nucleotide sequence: TGTGCCAGTAGTATAGACAGGACAGGGTGGAATGGCTACACCTTC. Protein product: CASSIDRTGWNGYTF. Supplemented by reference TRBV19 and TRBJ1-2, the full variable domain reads DGGITQSPKYLFRKEGQNVTLSCEQNLNHDAMYWYRQDPGQGLRLIYYSQIVNDFQKGDIAEGYSVSREKKESFPLTVTSAQKNPTAFYLCASSIDRTGWNGYTFGSGTRLTVV.

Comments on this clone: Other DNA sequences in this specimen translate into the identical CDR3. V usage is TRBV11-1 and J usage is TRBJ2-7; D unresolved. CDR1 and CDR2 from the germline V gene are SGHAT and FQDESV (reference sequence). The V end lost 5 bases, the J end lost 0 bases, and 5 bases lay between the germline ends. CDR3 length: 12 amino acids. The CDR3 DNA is TGTGCCAGCAGCCCCAGCTCCTACGAGCAGTACTTC. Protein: CASSPSSYEQYF.

The CDR3 nucleotides are TGTGCCAGCAGCCCCTACGGCTTGGGGGGCTACGAGCAGTACTTC. This sequence encodes CASSPYGLGGYEQYF. This chain links TRBV14 with TRBJ2-7; maybe TRBD2 (6 bases). The CDR3 contains 15 residues. Per the germline V gene, CDR1 is SGHDN and CDR2 is FVKESK. V was clipped by 4 bases and J by 3 bases, with 16 bases between them.